Included here is one TCR beta chain sequence, with context. The antigen remains unidentified. The entry originates in a study of T-cell reconstitution after alpha-beta-depleted transplantation in children. Study-wide points: Reportedly, alpha-beta T cells present about two months post-transplant originated from several hundred expanded clones of graft origin. At one year after transplant, newly produced T cells mostly accounted for T-cell counts and diversity. There were some patients whose high TCRbeta diversity at day 60 came from surviving recipient T cells and thymic progenitors.

During its preparation, the TCRbeta library received unique molecular identifiers. Using its own MiXCR run on the PCR reads, TCRdb lists one record per CDR3 protein. The top ten clones hold under 6% of a sample with 700,000 to 950,000 distinct CDR3 sequences, 16% of them seen once. Germline V gene data show CDR1 as MGHRA and CDR2 as YSYEKL. This CDR3 comprises 21 residues. V was clipped by 0 bases and J by 0 bases; unmatched bases: 17. The receptor was isolated from a male patient between 10 and 17 years old who had a stem cell transplant for acute lymphoblastic leukemia, so the T cells may come from the graft donor. Sequenced here: PBMCs, mostly from graft donor cells, sampled 360 days after TCRalphabeta/CD19-depleted stem cell transplant. The V call is TRBV4-1, the J call TRBJ2-7; 10 bases map to TRBD2. In DNA form, the CDR3 reads TGCGCCAGCAGCCAAGATTTACGGAAGGCTCGGACTAGCGGATTCTCCTACGAGCAGTACTTC. Its protein product is CASSQDLRKARTSGFSYEQYF.